This note documents a single T cell receptor (beta chain) sequence. This CDR3 spans 14 amino acids. Germline V gives CDR1 MGHDK, CDR2 SYGVNS. The V and J ends lost 3 bases and 8 bases respectively, with 13 bases between them. TCRdb keeps only in-frame clones here, not all; method: immunoSEQ multiplex PCR. The sample carries over 25,000 clones, about 90% recorded once. This sample was taken from a study of blood T cell repertoires in COVID-19. The receptor's source is a human donor in a cohort sampled during active COVID-19. The genes are TRBV25-1 and TRBJ1-4; no clear D. The sample comprised peripheral blood. CDR3 in amino acids: CASSERPSGEKLFF. In nucleotides, the CDR3 is TGTGCCAGCAGTGAGCGGCCCTCTGGGGAAAAACTGTTTTTT.